A single sample is the source of the 27 T cell receptor beta chains below, sequenced in a study of OX40 agonist ivuxolimab in advanced cancers. Some clones are missing from TCRdb's copy, which holds only in-frame ones; the method was immunoSEQ multiplex PCR. Among around 69,000 clones listed, roughly nine tenths were seen once. The sequencing here drew on CD4+ or CD8+ T cells sorted from blood, taken in a trial of the OX40 agonist ivuxolimab. The receptors were sampled from an adult with an advanced solid tumor such as melanoma, head and neck, liver or kidney cancer.

The V call is TRBV4-2, the J call TRBJ2-3, with 8 bases fitting TRBD2. Trimming took 1 base from V and 5 from J; bases not matched to a gene: 8. Germline CDR1 and CDR2: LGHNA and YNFKEQ. This CDR3 contains 16 residues. This CDR3 reads CASSQGRTSLGDTQYF. In DNA form, the CDR3 reads TGTGCCAGCAGCCAAGGGAGGACTAGCCTCGGAGATACGCAGTATTTT.

The chain uses TRBV21-1 and TRBJ2-7; TRBD2, as called in the table, went unchecked against the DNA. TRBV21-1 is described as a pseudogene. The CDR3 runs 17 residues. This CDR3 reads CASSKGGGDATIYEQYF. The CDR3 DNA reads as TGTGCCAGCAGCAAAGGGGGAGGGGACGCGACTATCTACGAGCAGTACTTC.

The V and J genes are TRBV27 and TRBJ2-7; 11 nucleotides match TRBD2. This CDR3 contains 15 residues. The V segment lost 6 bases and the J segment 2 bases; nucleotides outside the gene matches: 6. Germline V gene data show CDR1 as MNHEY and CDR2 as SMNVEV (reference sequence). The CDR3 DNA reads TGTGCCAGCAGGATCATAGCGGGAGGGCCCTACGAGCAGTACTTC. This encodes CASRIIAGGPYEQYF.

The chain combines TRBV10-3 with TRBJ2-7; D is uncertain. V lost 8 bases and J 1 base, leaving 12 bases between the germline ends. Germline lookup yields CDR1 ENHRY and CDR2 SYGVKD. This CDR3 is built from 13 residues. The CDR3 region is CAILLEESYEQYF. The CDR3 bases are TGTGCCATCTTGCTTGAAGAGTCCTACGAGCAGTACTTC.

This clone was seen a single time. This chain joins TRBV27 and TRBJ1-5, with D maybe TRBD1 (6 bases). Looked up from germline, CDR1 is MNHEY and CDR2 is SMNVEV (reference sequence). The CDR3 length is 13 residues. V was cut by 3 bases and J by 4 bases, with 7 bases left in between. CDR3 in DNA: TGTGCCAGCAGTTTCCAGGGGAATCAGCCCCAGCATTTT. As protein: CASSFQGNQPQHF.

The rearrangement uses TRBV7-2 and TRBJ1-1, with 9 bases identical to TRBD1. V shed 2 bases and J 5 bases; nucleotides not matched to a gene: 6. Germline loops: CDR1 SGHTA, CDR2 FQGNSA. This CDR3 has 15 amino acids. CDR3 sequence reads: CASSLSSTGGTEAFF. CDR3 coding DNA: TGTGCCAGCAGCTTATCTTCGACAGGGGGGACTGAAGCTTTCTTT.

The chain carries TRBV4-3 and TRBJ2-7; 10 bases line up with TRBD1. The trim removed 4 bases at V and 6 bases at J, leaving 12 bases unmatched. This CDR3 region has 16 residues. The germline V gene encodes CDR1 LGHNA and CDR2 YSLEER. The CDR3 is CASSPEYPGTGVEQYF. For the CDR3, the DNA is TGCGCCAGCAGCCCAGAATACCCCGGGACAGGGGTCGAGCAGTACTTC.

The chain is built from TRBV9 and TRBJ1-4; possible D gene TRBD1, 5 bases. From germline, CDR1 is SGDLS and CDR2 YYNGEE. The CDR3 totals 13 residues. V dropped 3 bases and J dropped 6 bases, with 9 bases sitting between them. The CDR3 region has the DNA TGTGCCAGCAGCGCCGGGGGGGATGAAAAACTGTTTTTT. Translating gives CASSAGGDEKLFF. The full variable domain, rest sourced from reference TRBV9 and TRBJ1-4, is DSGVTQTPKHLITATGQRVTLRCSPRSGDLSVYWYQQSLDQGLQFLIQYYNGEERAKGNILERFSAQQFPDLHSELNLSSLELGDSALYFCASSAGGDEKLFFGSGTQLSVL.

In this sample, this clone turned up once. V is TRBV7-9 and J is TRBJ2-1; D may match TRBD1 or TRBD2 (5 bases each). Trimming left V 1 base short and J 3 bases short, with 10 bases between. CDR3 size: 15 residues. From germline, CDR1 is SEHNR and CDR2 FQNEAQ (reference sequence). The CDR3 nucleotides read TGTGCCAGCAGCTTAGGGGGGATCAACTACAATGAGCAGTTCTTC. Translating it yields CASSLGGINYNEQFF.

In its sample, this clone was seen once. The chain uses TRBV6-5 and TRBJ2-5; D unresolved. Deletions cut 3 bases from V and 1 base from J, with 12 bases between. The CDR3 has 15 residues. The germline V gene has CDR1 MNHEY and CDR2 SVGAGI. The CDR3 loop reads CASSYDLDPQETQYF. Here the CDR3 DNA reads TGTGCCAGCAGTTATGACTTGGACCCCCAAGAGACCCAGTACTTC.

V and J are TRBV30 and TRBJ2-5; 7 bases agree with TRBD1. The J segment lost 0 bases and the V segment lost 1 base, leaving 11 bases of the junction unmatched. Germline CDR1 is GTSNPN and CDR2 is SVGIG (reference sequence). This CDR3 comprises 17 residues. As DNA, the CDR3 is TGTGCCTGGAGTGCTCCCCCCAAAACAGGGGACCAAGAGACCCAGTACTTC. This encodes CAWSAPPKTGDQETQYF. Together with reference TRBV30 and TRBJ2-5, the CDR3 gives the full variable domain: SQTIHQWPATLVQPVGSPLSLECTVEGTSNPNLYWYRQAAGRGLQLLFYSVGIGQISSEVPQNLSASRPQDRQFILSSKKLLLSDSGFYLCAWSAPPKTGDQETQYFGPGTRLLVL.

The V gene is TRBV27, the J gene TRBJ2-7, with TRBD2 as a possible D gene (5 bases). V was clipped by 3 bases and J by 3 bases, with 15 bases between them. The CDR3 is made up of 15 amino acids. CDR1 MNHEY and CDR2 SMNVEV come from the germline V gene (reference sequence). The CDR3 nucleotides read TGTGCCAGCAGTTTTACGGGGAACTCATTCTACGAGCAGTACTTC. This translates into CASSFTGNSFYEQYF.

This chain uses TRBV27 with TRBJ1-5, with 11 bases identical to TRBD1. J was trimmed by 6 bases and V by 5 bases; bases with no gene match: 3. CDR1 is MNHEY and CDR2 is SMNVEV in the germline V gene (reference sequence). This CDR3 spans 14 amino acids. The CDR3 nucleotides read TGTGCCAGCAGTATTGGGACAGGGGGTCAGCCCCAGCATTTT. This encodes CASSIGTGGQPQHF.

The V gene is TRBV11-1, the J gene TRBJ2-1, with a weak D call TRBD1 (6 bases). Between the trimmed V and J ends, which lost 5 bases and 8 bases, there was a span of 10 bases. The CDR3 loop spans 12 amino acids. The V gene's germline CDR1 is SGHAT and CDR2 FQDESV (reference sequence). CDR3 bases: TGTGCCAGCAGCCCCAGGGGCCATGAGCAGTTCTTC. It is translated as CASSPRGHEQFF.

With regard to this clone: Additional DNA sequences in this sample encode the identical CDR3. This sequence joins TRBV27 and TRBJ2-7; tentatively, D is TRBD1 or TRBD2 (5 bases each). Trimming left V 5 bases short and J 2 bases short, with 13 bases between. Per the germline V gene, CDR1 is MNHEY and CDR2 is SMNVEV (reference sequence). The CDR3 contains 14 residues. The CDR3 coding sequence is TGTGCCAGCAGTCCACCGGGGCTCACCTACGAGCAGTACTTC. Protein product: CASSPPGLTYEQYF.

The chain links TRBV28 to TRBJ2-1; D remains unclear. The CDR3 runs 10 residues. The germline gives CDR1 MDHEN, CDR2 SYDVKM. V lost 4 bases, J lost 5 bases, and 0 bases lay in between. The CDR3 DNA reads TGTGCCAGCAGTTACAATGAGCAGTTCTTC. Amino acids: CASSYNEQFF.

The chain has TRBV6-4 and TRBJ2-1; D may be TRBD2 (7 bases). The CDR3 consists of 16 residues. V shed 3 bases and J shed 4 bases, with 16 bases lying between them. CDR1 MRHNA and CDR2 SNTAGT come from the germline V gene. CDR3 sequence (DNA): TGTGCCAGCAGTGAGTTGGCGGGGGCCGTTTACAATGAGCAGTTCTTC. It yields the protein CASSELAGAVYNEQFF.

This rearrangement joins TRBV7-9 to TRBJ2-3; 8 bases are a match to TRBD2. The CDR3 sequence is 15 residues long. V lost 5 bases, J lost 5 bases, and 9 bases stayed unmatched. The germline gives CDR1 SEHNR, CDR2 FQNEAQ (reference sequence). The CDR3 reads CASSGKAGVGDTQYF. CDR3 nucleotides: TGTGCCAGCAGCGGGAAAGCGGGAGTAGGAGATACGCAGTATTTT.

The chain uses TRBV7-9 and TRBJ1-3; 7 bases fit TRBD1. V shed 5 bases, J shed 0 bases, and the junction held 13 bases outside the gene matches. The CDR3 sequence is 18 residues long. Germline CDR1 reads SEHNR; CDR2 reads FQNEAQ (reference sequence). The CDR3 spells CASSGWDSLITSGNTIYF. The CDR3 DNA sequence: TGTGCCAGCAGCGGATGGGACAGCCTTATCACCTCTGGAAACACCATATATTTT.

V is TRBV9 and J is TRBJ2-7, with D perhaps TRBD2 (5 bases). Trimming stripped 7 bases from V and 1 base from J, with 12 bases between. Germline V lookup: CDR1 SGDLS, CDR2 YYNGEE. The length of the CDR3 is 13 residues. In DNA, the CDR3 is TGTGCCAGCGGACTGGCGGAGTCCTACGAGCAGTACTTC. This codes for CASGLAESYEQYF.

V gene TRBV7-3 combines with J gene TRBJ2-2; D is unresolved. This CDR3 has 15 residues. Germline V gene lookup returns CDR1 SGHTA and CDR2 FQGTGA. Trimming removed 1 base from V and 3 bases from J, with 9 bases in between. The CDR3: CASSLMASYTGELFF. DNA for the CDR3: TGTGCCAGCAGCTTAATGGCCTCCTACACCGGGGAGCTGTTTTTT.

The chain uses TRBV27 and TRBJ1-2; no firm D call. Germline V CDR1 and CDR2: MNHEY, SMNVEV (reference sequence). Trimming cost V 3 bases and J 8 bases, with 13 bases left between them. The CDR3 length is 13 residues. CDR3 residues: CASSFGPNGGYTF. The DNA for the CDR3 is TGTGCCAGCAGTTTCGGACCCAACGGGGGCTACACCTTC.

This clone showed up just once. The chain carries TRBV27 and TRBJ1-1, with D tentatively TRBD1 (6 bases). The CDR3 is made up of 13 amino acids. Trimming removed 5 bases at V and 3 bases at J, with 10 bases between. The germline CDR1 and CDR2 sequences are MNHEY and SMNVEV (reference sequence). In DNA, the CDR3 is TGTGCCAGCAGTGGACAGCTTGACACTGAAGCTTTCTTT. Its protein is CASSGQLDTEAFF.

This chain uses TRBV27 with TRBJ2-1; no clear D. CDR1 MNHEY and CDR2 SMNVEV come from the germline V gene (reference sequence). Trimming removed 5 bases at V and 5 bases at J, with 13 bases between. CDR3 length: 14 residues. The CDR3 here is CASSLYILHNEQFF. Here the CDR3 DNA reads TGTGCCAGCAGTCTGTATATATTGCACAATGAGCAGTTCTTC.

The table lists this clone with a count of one. The chain joins TRBV10-3 to TRBJ2-1; either TRBD1 or TRBD2 may fit D (5 bases each). Germline lookup yields CDR1 ENHRY and CDR2 SYGVKD. This CDR3 is built from 17 residues. V lost 3 bases, J lost 2 bases, and 17 bases lay in between. CDR3 in DNA: TGTGCCATCAGTGACCCCACTAGGTTGGGACCCTACAATGAGCAGTTCTTC. It is translated as CAISDPTRLGPYNEQFF.

This sequence joins TRBV15 and TRBJ2-7; 11 nucleotides agree with TRBD2. CDR3 length equals 16 residues. Per germline, CDR1 LNHNV and CDR2 YYDKDF (reference sequence). V shed 2 bases, J shed 4 bases, and the junction held 7 bases outside the gene matches. CDR3 nucleotides: TGTGCCACCAGCAGATTAACTAGCGGGGGCCAATACGAGCAGTACTTC. Its protein product is CATSRLTSGGQYEQYF.

As DNA, the CDR3 is TGTGCCAGCAACCTCTTGGGAGACGTGCGCTATGGCTACACCTTC. This gives the protein CASNLLGDVRYGYTF. The chain employs TRBV2 and TRBJ1-2; no definite D call. CDR1 is SNHLY, CDR2 FYNNEI, per germline. This CDR3 is 15 amino acids long. Trimming pared 7 bases from V and 4 bases from J, leaving 19 bases between.